This T cell receptor beta chain was sequenced in a study of blood T cell repertoires in COVID-19. At the level of the study: The United States, Italy and Spain supplied acute and convalescent COVID-19 samples. T cells, B-cell-depleted T cells, or PBMCs provided the cDNA or gDNA that served as material.

Original data processing: By means of reference gene primer amplification, nucleated cell counts were estimated. Clones were sequenced by immunoSEQ multiplex PCR, and TCRdb holds only the in-frame ones, with some missing. V and J calls and clone size are copied from that table; D and trimming were computed from the DNA. The data hold roughly 150,000 clones, with 80% to 90% observed a single time. This clone was seen only once. Germline V CDR1 and CDR2: SNHLY, FYNNEI. The ends lost 8 bases at V and 3 bases at J; junction bases unmatched: 7. The CDR3 consists of 15 residues. This clonotype was obtained from a woman in her forties or fifties with acute or convalescent COVID-19. The chain recombines TRBV2 with TRBJ1-5; TRBD1 matches at 10 bases. The sequenced sample consisted of peripheral blood. CDR3 sequence: CASSATGGINQPQHF. The CDR3 DNA reads as TGTGCCAGCTCGGCGACAGGGGGCATCAATCAGCCCCAGCATTTT.